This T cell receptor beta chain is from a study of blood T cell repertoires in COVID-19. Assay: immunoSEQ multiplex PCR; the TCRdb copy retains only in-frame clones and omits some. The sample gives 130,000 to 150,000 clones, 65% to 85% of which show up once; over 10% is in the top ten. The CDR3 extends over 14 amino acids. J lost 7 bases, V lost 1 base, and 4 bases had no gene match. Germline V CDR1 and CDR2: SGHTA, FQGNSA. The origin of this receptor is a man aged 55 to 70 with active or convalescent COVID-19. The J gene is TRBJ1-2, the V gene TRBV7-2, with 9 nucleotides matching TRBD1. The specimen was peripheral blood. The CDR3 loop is CASSLDRGQGGYTF. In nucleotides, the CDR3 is TGTGCCAGCAGCTTAGACAGGGGGCAGGGTGGCTACACCTTC.